The sequence of this T cell receptor beta chain was determined in a study of identical twins. Unique molecular identifiers were in the cDNA, with template-switch universal primer binding. TCRdb itself ran the 5' RACE reads through MiXCR, one entry per CDR3 protein. The data hold 1.5 million to 2 million distinct CDR3 sequences, with 25% to 35% observed a single time. The V gene end was trimmed by 6 bases and the J gene end by 5 bases; junction bases not matched to a gene: 11. The CDR3 runs 16 residues. This clonotype was counted a few times. The antigen remains undetermined. Study conclusions and caveats: In cord blood, abundant beta clonotypes had fewer insertions; memory showed no trend.

Each donor (without exception) was a healthy Caucasian. The rearrangement uses TRBV12-3 or TRBV12-4 and TRBJ2-1; 9 bases align to TRBD2. The source is a newborn girl in good health. Source material: cord blood. Here the CDR3 reads CASSPRATSGNNEQFF. The CDR3 nucleotides are TGTGCCAGCAGCCCCCGAGCGACTAGCGGTAACAATGAGCAGTTCTTC.